The next 27 T cell receptor beta chains were all read from a single sample in a study of vaccination effects on CD4 cells after COVID-19. Researchers isolated CD4+ T cells once 9 to 11 days of culture had elapsed. Sequencing was performed with immunoSEQ multiplex PCR; in TCRdb, only in-frame clones are kept and a portion is missing. This table holds 70,000 to 85,000 clones, 75% to 80% found once. Antigens of these TCRs are unknown. The sample in question was CD4+ T cells from PBMCs cultured without peptide, obtained before COVID-19 vaccination. These TCRs come from a human donor who received a COVID-19 vaccine.

CDR3: CASNGTPLNYGYTF. The CDR3 DNA reads TGTGCCAGCAACGGGACCCCGTTAAACTATGGCTACACCTTC. The chain uses TRBV2 and TRBJ1-2, with D perhaps matching TRBD1 (5 bases). With 7 bases removed from V and 2 bases from J, the gap between germline ends came to 14 bases. This CDR3 is 14 amino acids long. Per the germline V gene, CDR1 is SNHLY and CDR2 is FYNNEI.

V usage is TRBV12-2 and J usage is TRBJ2-2; the D call in the table, TRBD1, was not verified against the DNA. TRBV12-2 is a known pseudogene. The CDR3 consists of 19 residues. The CDR3, as DNA: TGTGCAAGTCGCTTAGCGGATCGGGCAGGGGGCCTGAACACCGGGGAGCTGTTTTTT. It specifies CASRLADRAGGLNTGELFF.

The V and J genes are TRBV6-2 or TRBV6-3 and TRBJ1-5; tentative D call: TRBD1 (5 bases). V was pared by 0 bases and J by 1 base, with 16 bases between. In germline, CDR1 is MNHEY, CDR2 SVGEGT. The CDR3 runs to 18 residues. The CDR3 reads CASSYSGREARSNQPQHF. Written as DNA, the CDR3 is TGTGCCAGCAGTTACTCGGGCAGGGAAGCTAGGAGCAATCAGCCCCAGCATTTT.

This clone was picked up a small number of times. The chain couples TRBV7-2 to TRBJ2-7; possible D gene TRBD2, 6 bases. With 1 base removed from V and 4 bases from J, the gap between germline ends came to 11 bases. The CDR3 is 14 residues long. Germline CDR1 reads SGHTA; CDR2 reads FQGNSA. CDR3 nucleotide sequence: TGTGCCAGCAGCTTAGACGCCGGAGGGTACGAGCAGTACGTC. Encoded protein: CASSLDAGGYEQYV.

V usage is TRBV27 and J usage is TRBJ2-5; 10 bases are a match to TRBD1. With 9 bases clipped from V and 5 bases from J, the junction kept 18 bases outside the gene matches. Germline V gene data show CDR1 as MNHEY and CDR2 as SMNVEV (reference sequence). The CDR3 is 17 amino acids. CDR3: CARERQGAAVPIETQYF. The CDR3, as DNA: TGTGCCAGGGAACGACAGGGGGCGGCGGTTCCGATTGAGACCCAGTACTTC.

The rearrangement joins TRBV5-1 to TRBJ2-2; D is perhaps TRBD1 (5 bases). Trimming shortened V by 4 bases and J by 4 bases, and 14 bases separated the two germline ends. Looked up from germline, CDR1 is SGHRS and CDR2 is YFSETQ. The CDR3 extends over 15 amino acids. The CDR3 loop reads CASSPDSPTTGELFF. The DNA of the CDR3 is TGCGCCAGCAGCCCTGACAGTCCCACCACCGGGGAGCTGTTTTTT.

The table lists this clone with a count of one. The chain uses TRBV6-5 and TRBJ1-6, with 7 nucleotides matching TRBD1. The CDR3 loop spans 14 amino acids. CDR1 is MNHEY and CDR2 is SVGAGI in the germline V gene. V lost 6 bases, J lost 8 bases, and 7 bases stayed unmatched. The CDR3 here is CASRHRGKDSPLHF. The CDR3, as DNA: TGTGCCAGCAGACACAGGGGTAAGGATTCACCCCTCCACTTT.

The gene calls are TRBV5-1 and TRBJ2-4, with D hard to call. With 2 bases removed from V and 9 bases from J, the gap between germline ends came to 12 bases. Germline CDR1 and CDR2: SGHRS and YFSETQ. The CDR3 runs to 13 residues. CDR3 loop: CASSLLVDGIQYF. The CDR3 DNA sequence: TGCGCCAGCAGCTTATTGGTGGATGGCATTCAGTACTTC.

V is TRBV7-9 and J is TRBJ2-3, with a possible D match to TRBD2 (6 bases). Trimming pared 3 bases from V and 3 bases from J, leaving 13 bases between. Germline CDR1 is SEHNR and CDR2 is FQNEAQ (reference sequence). The CDR3 is 15 amino acids. This CDR3 reads CASSLGGLATDTQYF. The CDR3 region has the DNA TGTGCCAGCAGCTTGGGAGGATTAGCGACAGATACGCAGTATTTT.

This chain joins TRBV18 and TRBJ1-2, with TRBD1 matching over 9 bases. V lost 6 bases, J lost 4 bases, and 9 bases stayed unmatched. The CDR3 length is 15 residues. In germline, CDR1 is KGHSH, CDR2 LQKENI. The CDR3 loop reads CASSSTGGQGYGYTF. In DNA, the CDR3 is TGTGCCAGCTCCTCAACAGGGGGACAGGGCTATGGCTACACCTTC.

This chain uses TRBV5-1 with TRBJ2-1, with D possibly TRBD1 on 5 matching bases. V lost 0 bases to trimming and J lost 4 bases, with 14 bases between them. The CDR3 spans 16 residues. The germline gives CDR1 SGHRS, CDR2 YFSETQ. For the CDR3, the DNA is TGCGCCAGCAGCTTGGTTTCCGCGACAGTATACAATGAGCAGTTCTTC. It codes for CASSLVSATVYNEQFF.

V gene TRBV28 combines with J gene TRBJ1-6, with D maybe TRBD1 (6 bases). The CDR3 spans 14 residues. CDR1 and CDR2 from the germline V gene are MDHEN and SYDVKM. V gave up 5 bases and J gave up 7 bases, with 12 bases separating them. The CDR3 protein is CASSRQARNSPLHF. CDR3 bases: TGTGCCAGCAGTCGACAGGCCCGCAATTCACCCCTCCACTTT.

The V call is TRBV28, the J call TRBJ1-1, with D possibly TRBD1 on 5 matching bases. Per germline, CDR1 MDHEN and CDR2 SYDVKM. The CDR3 is 14 amino acids. V was shortened by 5 bases and J by 1 base, with 11 bases between the two germline ends. Here the CDR3 reads CASSPGRQNTEAFF. In DNA form, the CDR3 reads TGTGCCAGCAGTCCGGGACGGCAGAACACTGAAGCTTTCTTT.

DNA for the CDR3: TGCGCCAGCAGCCTGGGGACAGGGTCTTTGGTGGAGACCCAGTACTTC. It encodes CASSLGTGSLVETQYF. The rearrangement links TRBV4-1 to TRBJ2-5; 9 nucleotides line up with TRBD1. CDR3 size: 16 residues. The V segment lost 4 bases and the J segment 5 bases; nucleotides outside the gene matches: 11. Germline CDR1 MGHRA, CDR2 YSYEKL.

The V gene is TRBV6-5, the J gene TRBJ1-2; D is unclear. The V and J ends lost 6 bases and 5 bases respectively, with 13 bases between them. The CDR3 is 13 amino acids. Per germline, CDR1 MNHEY and CDR2 SVGAGI. The CDR3 sequence is CASREGALYGYTF. The CDR3 DNA sequence: TGTGCCAGCAGAGAGGGAGCCTTATATGGCTACACCTTC.

V gene TRBV5-1 combines with J gene TRBJ1-1, with D maybe TRBD1 (5 bases). The CDR3 extends over 13 amino acids. Germline V gene sequence: CDR1 SGHRS, CDR2 YFSETQ. V lost 2 bases, J lost 7 bases, and 12 bases lay in between. CDR3 nucleotides: TGCGCCAGCAGCTTCACCGGGGCGGTTGAAGCTTTCTTT. Translated: CASSFTGAVEAFF.

The rearrangement joins TRBV6-4 to TRBJ2-5; 8 bases fit TRBD2. Germline CDR1 MRHNA, CDR2 SNTAGT. V dropped 0 bases and J dropped 4; count of bases not matched to a gene: 4. The CDR3 consists of 15 residues. The CDR3 DNA follows: TGTGCCAGCAGTGACTCTGCGGGGGGACGAGAGACCCAGTACTTC. Translating it yields CASSDSAGGRETQYF.

The chain joins TRBV9 to TRBJ1-2, with unresolved D. Trimming took 3 bases from V and 2 from J, leaving 14 bases between them. The CDR3 is 15 residues long. Germline CDR1 SGDLS, CDR2 YYNGEE. The CDR3 DNA is TGTGCCAGCAGCGCCGGCCGGTCTTGGAACTATGGCTACACCTTC. Protein: CASSAGRSWNYGYTF.

This chain connects TRBV2 to TRBJ2-1; 9 positions match TRBD2. The V and J ends lost 4 bases and 0 bases, in that order; junction bases with no gene match: 4. Per the germline V gene, CDR1 is SNHLY and CDR2 is FYNNEI. The CDR3 runs to 16 residues. CDR3 coding DNA: TGTGCCAGCAGTGGACTAGCGGCCGCCTCCTACAATGAGCAGTTCTTC. The encoded protein is CASSGLAAASYNEQFF. Filled out from reference TRBV2 and TRBJ2-1, the complete variable domain reads EPEVTQTPSHQVTQMGQEVILRCVPISNHLYFYWYRQILGQKVEFLVSFYNNEISEKSEIFDDQFSVERPDGSNFTLKIRSTKLEDSAMYFCASSGLAAASYNEQFFGPGTRLTVL.

The J gene is TRBJ2-1, the V gene TRBV15, with D possibly being TRBD2 (5 bases). This CDR3 comprises 14 residues. CDR1 is LNHNV and CDR2 is YYDKDF in the germline V gene (reference sequence). V was cut by 1 base and J by 9 bases, with 13 bases left in between. CDR3: CATSRAAEGFEQFF. DNA of the CDR3: TGTGCCACCAGCAGAGCCGCCGAGGGATTTGAGCAGTTCTTC.

This clone has only one observation. Other DNA sequences of this sample code for an identical CDR3. The V call is TRBV5-1, the J call TRBJ1-2; D may be TRBD1 (5 bases). The CDR3 is made up of 13 amino acids. Per the germline V gene, CDR1 is SGHRS and CDR2 is YFSETQ. The germline V and J ends were trimmed by 3 bases and 1 base, with 7 bases remaining between them. The CDR3 protein is CASSSTVNYGYTF. The DNA for the CDR3 is TGCGCCAGCAGCTCGACAGTTAACTATGGCTACACCTTC. The full variable domain, completed using reference TRBV5-1 and TRBJ1-2, is KAGVTQTPRYLIKTRGQQVTLSCSPISGHRSVSWYQQTPGQGLQFLFEYFSETQRNKGNFPGRFSGRQFSNSRSEMNVSTLELGDSALYLCASSSTVNYGYTFGSGTRLTVV.

This clone was counted once. The chain combines TRBV6-2 or TRBV6-3 with TRBJ2-5, with TRBD2 matching 7 bases. J was trimmed by 1 base and V by 2 bases; bases with no gene match: 7. The CDR3 contains 16 residues. Per germline, CDR1 MNHEY and CDR2 SVGEGT. The CDR3 here is CASSYLAGVRQETQYF. The DNA for the CDR3 is TGTGCCAGCAGTTACCTGGCGGGGGTACGCCAAGAGACCCAGTACTTC.

This chain connects TRBV9 to TRBJ2-2; the match to TRBD1 covers 7 bases. CDR3 size: 15 residues. The germline V gene has CDR1 SGDLS and CDR2 YYNGEE. V lost 4 bases and J lost 6; bases outside the gene matches: 9. In nucleotides, the CDR3 is TGTGCCAGCAGCCGAACAGGGGTAGGGGCCGGGGAGCTGTTTTTT. As protein: CASSRTGVGAGELFF.

The V and J genes are TRBV5-1 and TRBJ1-1; no clear D gene. Between the trimmed V and J ends, which lost 6 bases and 1 base, there was a span of 19 bases. CDR3 length equals 16 residues. Germline CDR1 is SGHRS and CDR2 is YFSETQ. CDR3 nucleotides: TGCGCCAGCACCCCACGGGAAGGCAAGAAGAACACTGAAGCTTTCTTT. The encoded protein is CASTPREGKKNTEAFF.

The chain couples TRBV10-3 to TRBJ1-5; maybe TRBD1 (5 bases). This CDR3 is 13 amino acids long. Germline CDR1 is ENHRY and CDR2 is SYGVKD. V shed 8 bases and J shed 2 bases, with 10 bases lying between them. CDR3: CAIAGERNQPQHF. CDR3 nucleotides: TGTGCCATCGCGGGGGAACGCAATCAGCCCCAGCATTTT.

Here the CDR3 reads CASSPEGGEDTQYF. CDR3 DNA: TGTGCCAGCAGTCCGGAGGGGGGGGAAGATACGCAGTATTTT. This chain uses TRBV2 with TRBJ2-3; D possibly corresponds to TRBD2 (7 bases). CDR1 is SNHLY, CDR2 FYNNEI, per germline. Deletions cut 5 bases from V and 5 bases from J, with 14 bases between. The CDR3 extends over 14 amino acids.

Only a few counts were recorded for this clone. The V gene is TRBV25-1, the J gene TRBJ2-1; 8 bases are shared with TRBD2. V shed 11 bases and J 5 bases; nucleotides not matched to a gene: 11. CDR1 is MGHDK and CDR2 is SYGVNS in the germline V gene. The CDR3 loop spans 14 amino acids. The DNA of the CDR3 is TGTGCCTCGATCCAAGCGGGGGATAACAATGAGCAGTTCTTC. Its translation: CASIQAGDNNEQFF.